The source of this T cell receptor (beta chain) is a study of blood T cell repertoires in COVID-19. The CDR3 spans 19 residues. The germline V gene encodes CDR1 SNHLY and CDR2 FYNNEI. V gave up 2 bases and J gave up 0 bases; unmatched junction bases: 5. The repertoire was sequenced with immunoSEQ multiplex PCR; TCRdb's copy has only in-frame clones and lacks some. The table lists some 190,000 clones, 89% of them singletons. The chain couples TRBV2 to TRBJ1-6, with 12 bases that match TRBD1. The source of this sequence is a woman aged 35 to 49 with acute COVID-19. The sample consisted of PBMCs or T cells enriched from blood (not recorded which). CDR3 bases: TGTGCCAGCAGTGAATGGGGACAGGGGGCGGCCTCCTATAATTCACCCCTCCACTTT. Protein product: CASSEWGQGAASYNSPLHF.